This T cell receptor (beta chain) originates from a study of human T cells and chemical hapten exposure. Looking at the study overall: Variability of per-sample TCR yields stemmed mainly from small differences in pooled library volume.

The CDR3 extends over 19 amino acids. CDR1 is SGHTA and CDR2 is FQGNSA in the germline V gene. V trimming: 4 bases; J trimming: 2 bases; junction bases outside the gene matches: 17. The time point is: healthy volunteer bleed at 2 weeks. Total RNA was isolated from unfractionated whole blood. This clonotype was seen ten or more times. Antigen: not known. General study results and limits: TCRs at a frequency above 1 in 1000 stayed unchanged with DPC sensitization.

Each cDNA molecule in the library carried unique molecular identifiers. TCRdb re-called the RACE reads through MiXCR, storing one row per CDR3 protein. The sample carries about 45,000 distinct CDR3 sequences, about 4.8% recorded once. This TCR derives from a human donor in good health. Some clones in this sample may be carry-over from other donors' samples. This sequence joins TRBV7-2 and TRBJ2-3; 8 nucleotides match TRBD2. Source material: whole blood. CDR3 in DNA: TGTGCCAGCAGCTCAGAAGCGGGAGAGCCTCTCAATCCCACAGATACGCAGTATTTT. Protein product: CASSSEAGEPLNPTDTQYF. Full variable domain (rest looked up from reference TRBV7-2 and TRBJ2-3): GAGVSQSPSNKVTEKGKDVELRCDPISGHTALYWYRQSLGQGLEFLIYFQGNSAPDKSGLPSDRFSAERTGGSVSTLTIQRTQQEDSAVYLCASSSEAGEPLNPTDTQYFGPGTRLTVL.